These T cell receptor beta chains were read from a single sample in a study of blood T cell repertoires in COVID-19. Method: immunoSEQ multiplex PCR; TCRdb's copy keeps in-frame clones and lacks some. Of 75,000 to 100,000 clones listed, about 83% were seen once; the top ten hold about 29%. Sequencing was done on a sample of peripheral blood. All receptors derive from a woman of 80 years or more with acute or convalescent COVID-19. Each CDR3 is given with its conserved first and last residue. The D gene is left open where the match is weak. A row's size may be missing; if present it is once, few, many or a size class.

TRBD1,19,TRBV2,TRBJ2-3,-,TGTGCCAATCCTCCGGGACAGGGAGGAAGGACTACCCTCACAGATACGCAGTATTTT,CANPPGQGGRTTLTDTQYF
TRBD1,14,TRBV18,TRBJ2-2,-,TGTGCCACCACCGGGACAGGGGTTGTCGGGGAGCTGTTTTTT,CATTGTGVVGELFF
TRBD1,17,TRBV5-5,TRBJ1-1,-,TGTGCCAGCAGCTTGTTTTTTCCGGGACAGGGGCTGTCTGAAGCTTTCTTT,CASSLFFPGQGLSEAFF
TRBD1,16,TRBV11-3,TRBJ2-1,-,TGTGCCAGCAGCTTAGACCGGACAGGATCCTACAATGAGCAGTTCTTC,CASSLDRTGSYNEQFF
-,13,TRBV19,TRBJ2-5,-,TGTGCCAGTAGTCCACAGGGAGTTAAGACCCAGTACTTC,CASSPQGVKTQYF
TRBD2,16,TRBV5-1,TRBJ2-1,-,TGCGCCAGCAGCTTGGCGACTAGCGTAGACCACAATGAGCAGTTCTTC,CASSLATSVDHNEQFF
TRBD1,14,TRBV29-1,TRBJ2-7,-,TGCAGCGTTGAATTGGCGGGACAGGGTGCCGAGCAGTACTTC,CSVELAGQGAEQYF
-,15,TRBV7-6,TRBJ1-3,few,TGTGCCAGCAGCTTAGCGTCGGGCTCTGGAAACACCATATATTTT,CASSLASGSGNTIYF
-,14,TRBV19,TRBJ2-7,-,TGTGCCAGTAGTCGAGAGGTAGTTGGGTACGAGCAGTACTTC,CASSREVVGYEQYF
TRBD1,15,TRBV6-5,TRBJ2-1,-,TGTGCCACCTTCAACCGACAGGGAGCCTTGGAAGAGCAGTTCTTC,CATFNRQGALEEQFF
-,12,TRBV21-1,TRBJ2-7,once,TGTGCCAGCAGCGCCGGGAACTACGAGCAGTACTTC,CASSAGNYEQYF
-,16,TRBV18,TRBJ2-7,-,TGTGCCAGCTCACCAGCGGCGGGCCAGTTCGGCTACGAGCAGTACTTC,CASSPAAGQFGYEQYF
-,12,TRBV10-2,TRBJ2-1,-,TGCGCCAGCAGTGAGTCACGGGAAGAGCAGTTCTTC,CASSESREEQFF
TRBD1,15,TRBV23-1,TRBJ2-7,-,TGCGCCAGCAGTCAATCGGACAGGGGGTTCAACGAGCAGTACTTC,CASSQSDRGFNEQYF
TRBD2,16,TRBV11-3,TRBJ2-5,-,TGTGCCAGCAGCTTGGGACTAGCGGGACTCTCAGAGACCCAGTACTTC,CASSLGLAGLSETQYF
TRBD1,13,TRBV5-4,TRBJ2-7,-,TGTGCCAGCAGCACCCGGGACAGTTACGAGCAGTACTTC,CASSTRDSYEQYF
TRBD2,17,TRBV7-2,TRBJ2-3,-,TGTGCCAGCACTTCGCCGCCTAGGACTAGCGGCACAGATACGCAGTATTTT,CASTSPPRTSGTDTQYF
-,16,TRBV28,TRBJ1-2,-,TGTGCCAGCAGTCCCGTTACTGGGTTAGGGGGCTATGGCTACACCTTC,CASSPVTGLGGYGYTF